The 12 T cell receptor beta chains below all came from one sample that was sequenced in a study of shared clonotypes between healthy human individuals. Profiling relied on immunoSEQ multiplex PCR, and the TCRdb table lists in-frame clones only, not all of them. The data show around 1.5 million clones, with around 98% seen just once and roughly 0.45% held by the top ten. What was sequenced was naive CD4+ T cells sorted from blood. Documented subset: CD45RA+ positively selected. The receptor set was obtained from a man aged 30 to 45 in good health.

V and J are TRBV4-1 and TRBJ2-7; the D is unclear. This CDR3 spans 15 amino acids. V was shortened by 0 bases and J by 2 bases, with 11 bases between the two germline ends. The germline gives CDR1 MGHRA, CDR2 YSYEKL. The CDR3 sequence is CASSQDHVGTYEQYF. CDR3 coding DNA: TGCGCCAGCAGCCAAGATCATGTGGGAACCTACGAGCAGTACTTC.

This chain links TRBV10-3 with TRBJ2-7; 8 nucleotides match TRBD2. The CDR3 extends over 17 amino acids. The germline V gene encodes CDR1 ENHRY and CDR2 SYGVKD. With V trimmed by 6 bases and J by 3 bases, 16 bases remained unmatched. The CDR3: CAISGGGSGRGHYEQYF. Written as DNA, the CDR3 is TGTGCCATCAGCGGGGGGGGAAGCGGGAGAGGACACTACGAGCAGTACTTC.

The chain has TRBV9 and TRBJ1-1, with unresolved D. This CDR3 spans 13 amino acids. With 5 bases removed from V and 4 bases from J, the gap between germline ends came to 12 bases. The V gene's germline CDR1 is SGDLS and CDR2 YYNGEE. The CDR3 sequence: CASRSVGSTEAFF. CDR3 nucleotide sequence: TGTGCCAGCAGGTCCGTGGGGTCCACTGAAGCTTTCTTT.

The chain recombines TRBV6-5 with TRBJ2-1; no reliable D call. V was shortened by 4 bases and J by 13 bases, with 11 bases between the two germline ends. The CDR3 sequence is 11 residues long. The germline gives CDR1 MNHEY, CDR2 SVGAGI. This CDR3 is CASSFMHTQFF. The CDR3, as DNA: TGTGCCAGCAGTTTTATGCACACCCAGTTCTTC.

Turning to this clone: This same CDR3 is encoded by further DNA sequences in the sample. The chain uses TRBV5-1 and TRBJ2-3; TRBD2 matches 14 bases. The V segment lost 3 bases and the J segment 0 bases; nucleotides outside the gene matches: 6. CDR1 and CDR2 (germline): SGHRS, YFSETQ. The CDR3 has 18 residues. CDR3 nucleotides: TGCGCCAGCAGCTCCGGACTAGCGGGAGGACCTAGCACAGATACGCAGTATTTT. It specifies CASSSGLAGGPSTDTQYF.

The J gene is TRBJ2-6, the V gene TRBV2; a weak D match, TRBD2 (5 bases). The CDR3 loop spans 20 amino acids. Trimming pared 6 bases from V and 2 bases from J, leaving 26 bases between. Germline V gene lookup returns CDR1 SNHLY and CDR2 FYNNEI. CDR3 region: CASSPTLIAPGNAGANVLTF. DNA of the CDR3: TGTGCCAGCAGCCCAACCCTCATCGCCCCGGGAAATGCTGGGGCCAACGTCCTGACTTTC.

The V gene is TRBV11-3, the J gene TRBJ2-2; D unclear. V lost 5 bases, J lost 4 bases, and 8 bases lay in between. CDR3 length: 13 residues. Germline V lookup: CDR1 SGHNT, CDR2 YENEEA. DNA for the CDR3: TGTGCCAGCAGCGTTGACACCACCGGGGAGCTGTTTTTT. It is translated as CASSVDTTGELFF. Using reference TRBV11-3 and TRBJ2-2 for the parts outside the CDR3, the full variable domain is EAGVVQSPRYKIIEKKQPVAFWCNPISGHNTLYWYLQNLGQGPELLIRYENEEAVDDSQLPKDRFSAERLKGVDSTLKIQPAELGDSAVYLCASSVDTTGELFFGEGSRLTVL.

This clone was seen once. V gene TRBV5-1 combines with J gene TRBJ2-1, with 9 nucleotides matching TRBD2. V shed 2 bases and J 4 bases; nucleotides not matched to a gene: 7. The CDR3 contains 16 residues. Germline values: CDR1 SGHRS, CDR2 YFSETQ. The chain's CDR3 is CASSLLSGSGYNEQFF. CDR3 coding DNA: TGCGCCAGCAGCTTACTTAGCGGGAGTGGTTACAATGAGCAGTTCTTC.

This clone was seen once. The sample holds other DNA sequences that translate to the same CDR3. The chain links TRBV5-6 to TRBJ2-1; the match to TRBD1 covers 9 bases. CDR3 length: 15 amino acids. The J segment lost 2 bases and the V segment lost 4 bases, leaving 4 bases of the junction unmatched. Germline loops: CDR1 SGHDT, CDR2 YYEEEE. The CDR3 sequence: CASSPDRGPYNEQFF. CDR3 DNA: TGTGCCAGCAGCCCGGACAGGGGCCCCTACAATGAGCAGTTCTTC.

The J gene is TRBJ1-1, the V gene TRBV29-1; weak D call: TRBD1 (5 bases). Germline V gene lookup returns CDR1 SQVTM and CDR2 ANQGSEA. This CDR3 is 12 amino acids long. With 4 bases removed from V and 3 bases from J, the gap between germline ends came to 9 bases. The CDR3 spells CSVVQGHTEAFF. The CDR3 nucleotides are TGCAGCGTTGTTCAGGGACACACTGAAGCTTTCTTT.

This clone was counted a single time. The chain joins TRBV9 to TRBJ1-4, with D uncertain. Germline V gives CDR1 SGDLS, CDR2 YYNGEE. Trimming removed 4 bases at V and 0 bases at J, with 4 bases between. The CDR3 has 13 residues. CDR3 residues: CASSTTTNEKLFF. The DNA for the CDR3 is TGTGCCAGCAGCACCACAACTAATGAAAAACTGTTTTTT.

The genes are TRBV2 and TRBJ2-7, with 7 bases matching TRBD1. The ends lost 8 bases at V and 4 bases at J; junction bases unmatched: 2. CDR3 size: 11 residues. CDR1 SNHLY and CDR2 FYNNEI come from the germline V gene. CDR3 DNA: TGTGCCAGCGGGACAGCATACGAGCAGTACTTC. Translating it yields CASGTAYEQYF.